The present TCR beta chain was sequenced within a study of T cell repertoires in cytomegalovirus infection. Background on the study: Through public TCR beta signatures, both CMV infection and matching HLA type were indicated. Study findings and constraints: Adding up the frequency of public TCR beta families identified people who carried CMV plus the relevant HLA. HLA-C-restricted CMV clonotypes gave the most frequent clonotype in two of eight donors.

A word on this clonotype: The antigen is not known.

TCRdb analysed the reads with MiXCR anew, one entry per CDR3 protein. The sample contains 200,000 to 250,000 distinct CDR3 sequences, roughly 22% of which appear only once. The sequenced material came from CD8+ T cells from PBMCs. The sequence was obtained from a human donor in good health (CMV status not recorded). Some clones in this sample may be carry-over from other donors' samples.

The CDR3 nucleotides read TGCAGCGTTGACCAGGGGATTAACTATGGCTACACCTTC. The encoded protein is CSVDQGINYGYTF. The chain links TRBV29-1 to TRBJ1-2; a weak D match, TRBD1 (6 bases). Germline CDR1 is SQVTM and CDR2 is ANQGSEA. V was trimmed by 3 bases and J by 1 base, leaving 9 bases between them. CDR3 length: 13 residues.